The 25 T cell receptor beta chains given below trace back to one sample, sequenced in a study of blood T cells in healthy people across ages. The use of a sample-barcoded 5' primer and a J-beta primer mix characterized a second PCR of 7 to 11 cycles. TCRdb fed the 5' RACE reads into MiXCR, producing one record per CDR3 protein. The sample contains more than 900,000 distinct CDR3 sequences, around 27% of which appear only once. This sample also belongs to another study, concerning T cells of mothers and their children.

Sequencing was done on a sample of blood. The receptors shown here come from a girl aged 2 to 9 in good health.

This chain joins TRBV29-1 and TRBJ1-1; no definite D call. Trimming took off 7 bases at V and 0 bases at J, with 9 bases between the two ends. Looked up from germline, CDR1 is SQVTM and CDR2 is ANQGSEA. The CDR3 contains 12 residues. The CDR3 nucleotides are TGCAGCGGTTCCAGTTTGAACACTGAAGCTTTCTTT. Residues: CSGSSLNTEAFF.

In this sample, this clonotype turned up a few times. The gene calls are TRBV11-1 and TRBJ2-5; 10 positions match TRBD1. This CDR3 spans 15 amino acids. The germline CDR1 and CDR2 sequences are SGHAT and FQDESV (reference sequence). V lost 5 bases, J lost 4 bases, and 7 bases stayed unmatched. Here the CDR3 DNA reads TGTGCCAGCAGCGTCGACAGGGGGCAGGGAGAGACCCAGTACTTC. This sequence encodes CASSVDRGQGETQYF.

Concerning this clonotype: A read error may produce the germline difference seen at one junction end. The V and J genes are TRBV4-3 and TRBJ2-7; the D is unclear. Looked up from germline, CDR1 is LGHNA and CDR2 is YSLEER. This CDR3 has 13 amino acids. For the CDR3, the DNA is TGCGCCAGCAGCCAAGAGACATGGTCGGAACAACACTTC. It codes for CASSQETWSEQHF.

The J gene is TRBJ2-3, the V gene TRBV20-1; 7 bases align to TRBD1. This CDR3 contains 16 residues. V shed 5 bases and J 1 base; nucleotides not matched to a gene: 12. Per germline, CDR1 DFQATT and CDR2 SNEGSKA (reference sequence). CDR3 nucleotide sequence: TGCAGTGCTCAAAGGTCAAGCACAGGGGGCACAGATACGCAGTATTTT. This codes for CSAQRSSTGGTDTQYF.

This clonotype appeared once. V gene TRBV2 combines with J gene TRBJ2-7, with a possible D match to TRBD2 (5 bases). Trimming stripped 3 bases from V and 2 bases from J, with 11 bases between. The CDR3 runs 14 residues. CDR1 and CDR2 (germline): SNHLY, FYNNEI. CDR3: CASSDADSAYEQYF. For the CDR3, the DNA is TGTGCCAGCAGTGATGCGGACTCAGCCTACGAGCAGTACTTC.

The J gene is TRBJ2-1, the V gene TRBV25-1; D may match TRBD1 or TRBD2 (5 bases each). Trimming took off 4 bases at V and 6 bases at J, with 10 bases between the two ends. The length of the CDR3 is 13 residues. Germline V gives CDR1 MGHDK, CDR2 SYGVNS. The CDR3 sequence: CASSGEGLNEQFF. CDR3 coding DNA: TGTGCCAGCAGTGGCGAGGGGCTCAATGAGCAGTTCTTC. Full variable domain (missing parts from reference TRBV25-1 and TRBJ2-1): EADIYQTPRYLVIGTGKKITLECSQTMGHDKMYWYQQDPGMELHLIHYSYGVNSTEKGDLSSESTVSRIRTEHFPLTLESARPSHTSQYLCASSGEGLNEQFFGPGTRLTVL.

V is TRBV12-3 or TRBV12-4 and J is TRBJ1-1, with D uncertain. V lost 7 bases and J lost 0, with 9 bases in between. The CDR3 runs to 13 residues. CDR3 loop: CASNPWMNTEAFF. In DNA, the CDR3 is TGTGCCAGCAACCCTTGGATGAACACTGAAGCTTTCTTT.

CDR3: CASSLGSFNSPLHF. The CDR3 region has the DNA TGTGCCAGCAGCTTAGGCTCCTTCAATTCACCCCTCCACTTT. The rearrangement links TRBV7-2 to TRBJ1-6; D gene ambiguous. Per the germline V gene, CDR1 is SGHTA and CDR2 is FQGNSA. The CDR3 covers 14 residues. Trimming took off 1 base at V and 7 bases at J, with 8 bases between the two ends.

The chain carries TRBV10-3 and TRBJ1-5; no firm D call. The CDR3 is 15 amino acids. Germline V gene data show CDR1 as ENHRY and CDR2 as SYGVKD. The V end was cut by 0 bases, the J end by 5 bases, with 11 bases between. The CDR3: CAISESRDLYQPQHF. Written as DNA, the CDR3 is TGTGCCATCAGTGAGTCTCGGGATCTTTATCAGCCCCAGCATTTT.

The V and J genes are TRBV5-5 and TRBJ2-5; no reliable D call. The CDR3 spans 16 residues. Looked up from germline, CDR1 is SGHKS and CDR2 is YYEKEE (reference sequence). V gave up 0 bases and J gave up 5 bases, with 17 bases separating them. CDR3 nucleotides: TGTGCCAGCAGCTTGGGATTACGGGCGGAGACGGAGACCCAGTACTTC. This translates into CASSLGLRAETETQYF.

A few counts support this clonotype. Written as DNA, the CDR3 is TGTGCCAGCAGCTTGCGCACAGCCACCTACGAGCAGTACTTC. Amino acids: CASSLRTATYEQYF. The J gene is TRBJ2-7, the V gene TRBV11-3; D is unresolved. Looked up from germline, CDR1 is SGHNT and CDR2 is YENEEA. V was shortened by 3 bases and J by 2 bases, with 11 bases between the two germline ends. The CDR3 has 14 amino acids.

This clonotype has more than one count but fewer than ten. CDR3 bases: TGTGCCAGCAGCTGGGTAGCGGGGGGATCCTACAATGAGCAGTTCTTC. Amino acids: CASSWVAGGSYNEQFF. V usage is TRBV7-3 and J usage is TRBJ2-1, with 10 bases identical to TRBD2. Losses at the gene ends were 4 bases for V and 1 base for J; bases not matched to a gene: 4. Germline V gene sequence: CDR1 SGHTA, CDR2 FQGTGA. The CDR3 consists of 16 residues.

V and J are TRBV7-2 and TRBJ2-5; 7 bases match TRBD1. The CDR3 contains 15 residues. V trimming: 6 bases; J trimming: 3 bases; junction bases outside the gene matches: 10. Germline V gene data show CDR1 as SGHTA and CDR2 as FQGNSA. The CDR3 loop is CASRRSLGGEETQYF. For the CDR3, the DNA is TGTGCCAGCAGGCGTAGCCTAGGGGGCGAAGAGACCCAGTACTTC.

This chain links TRBV27 with TRBJ2-1; TRBD1 aligns across 9 bases. This CDR3 region has 14 residues. V was pared by 8 bases and J by 7 bases, with 9 bases of the junction left unmatched. Germline CDR1 reads MNHEY; CDR2 reads SMNVEV (reference sequence). The CDR3 nucleotides read TGTGCCAGCGCTTTGCGGGACAGGGTAAATGAGCAGTTCTTC. Residues: CASALRDRVNEQFF.

The chain links TRBV27 to TRBJ2-1, with 7 bases matching TRBD1. This CDR3 is 14 amino acids long. V lost 3 bases to trimming and J lost 9 bases; unmatched junction nucleotides: 8. Germline values: CDR1 MNHEY, CDR2 SMNVEV (reference sequence). CDR3 residues: CASSLGQTSGEQFF. CDR3 DNA sequence: TGTGCCAGCAGTTTGGGACAGACCTCCGGTGAGCAGTTCTTC.

This clonotype was recorded a few times. The chain combines TRBV7-9 with TRBJ2-5; D gene uncertain. Germline V gives CDR1 SEHNR, CDR2 FQNEAQ (reference sequence). The CDR3 extends over 14 amino acids. V lost 3 bases and J lost 5, with 13 bases in between. The CDR3 reads CASSFGNLLETQYF. CDR3 coding DNA: TGTGCCAGCAGCTTCGGAAACCTGTTGGAGACCCAGTACTTC. Filled out from reference TRBV7-9 and TRBJ2-5, the complete variable domain reads DTGVSQNPRHKITKRGQNVTFRCDPISEHNRLYWYRQTLGQGPEFLTYFQNEAQLEKSRLLSDRFSAERPKGSFSTLEIQRTEQGDSAMYLCASSFGNLLETQYFGPGTRLLVL.

This clonotype has only a few counts. The chain links TRBV2 to TRBJ1-1; no clear D. This CDR3 has 15 residues. Trimming stripped 6 bases from V and 1 base from J, with 15 bases between. The germline gives CDR1 SNHLY, CDR2 FYNNEI. As DNA, the CDR3 is TGTGCCAGCAGCCCGAGGATGGGATGGAACACTGAAGCTTTCTTT. This translates into CASSPRMGWNTEAFF.

This clonotype was seen only a few times. The chain carries TRBV2 and TRBJ1-4, with a tentative D call TRBD1 (6 bases). V was trimmed by 6 bases and J by 10 bases, leaving 9 bases between them. The CDR3 consists of 11 residues. In germline, CDR1 is SNHLY, CDR2 FYNNEI. This CDR3 is CASRETGKLFF. The CDR3 nucleotides are TGTGCCAGCAGGGAGACAGGAAAACTGTTTTTT.

V usage is TRBV5-6 and J usage is TRBJ2-7; D possibly matches TRBD1 or TRBD2 (5 bases each). The CDR3 contains 15 residues. Per the germline V gene, CDR1 is SGHDT and CDR2 is YYEEEE. V shed 4 bases and J shed 6 bases, with 20 bases lying between them. CDR3 loop: CASSDLTGGVGEQYF. The CDR3 DNA follows: TGTGCCAGCAGCGATCTCACAGGAGGTGTGGGCGAGCAGTACTTC.

Of note for this clonotype: Relative to the germline gene, one junction end is altered; a read error may explain this. The chain recombines TRBV12-5 with TRBJ2-2; 9 bases are shared with TRBD1. The CDR3 sequence is 15 residues long. Germline V gene data show CDR1 as LGHNT and CDR2 as FRNRAP. The CDR3 is CASGSRQGGTGEPFF. The CDR3 region has the DNA TGTGCTAGTGGTTCGAGACAGGGGGGGACCGGGGAGCCGTTTTTT.

V usage is TRBV10-2 and J usage is TRBJ2-5; D gene ambiguous. The DNA matches TRBJ2-7 better at its end, which makes the J call doubtful. The CDR3 is made up of 17 amino acids. In germline, CDR1 is WSHSY, CDR2 SAAADI. Here the CDR3 reads CASSEYSPASLDYEQYF. DNA of the CDR3: TGCGCCAGCAGTGAGTATTCCCCGGCCAGCCTTGATTACGAGCAGTACTTC.

The V and J genes are TRBV4-1 and TRBJ2-1; possible D gene TRBD2, 6 bases. The CDR3 loop spans 16 amino acids. V lost 1 base and J 7 bases, leaving 17 bases between the germline ends. The germline CDR1 and CDR2 sequences are MGHRA and YSYEKL. CDR3 in amino acids: CASSQGTRASGNEQFF. The CDR3 DNA is TGCGCCAGCAGCCAAGGAACAAGGGCCAGCGGGAATGAGCAGTTCTTC.

The chain has TRBV7-2 and TRBJ1-1; tentative D call: TRBD1 (5 bases). The CDR3 extends over 17 amino acids. Between the trimmed V and J ends, which lost 2 bases and 2 bases, there was a span of 18 bases. The germline V gene encodes CDR1 SGHTA and CDR2 FQGNSA. CDR3 nucleotides: TGTGCCAGCAGCTTATTCCTCCCGGGACGCAGCAACACTGAAGCTTTCTTT. Amino acids: CASSLFLPGRSNTEAFF.

There are a few counts of this clonotype. V usage is TRBV12-3 or TRBV12-4 and J usage is TRBJ1-2, with D tentatively TRBD1 (6 bases). The V gene lost 4 bases and the J gene lost 6 bases, with 9 bases spanning the gap. The CDR3 runs 12 residues. CDR3 loop: CASSSRGDGYTF. CDR3 DNA sequence: TGTGCCAGCAGTTCCAGGGGCGATGGCTACACCTTC.

This clonotype was found a few times. The chain joins TRBV20-1 to TRBJ1-1; no definite D call. The CDR3 extends over 13 amino acids. Germline lookup yields CDR1 DFQATT and CDR2 SNEGSKA (reference sequence). V was trimmed by 3 bases and J by 1 base, leaving 9 bases between them. The CDR3: CSARINGNTEAFF. CDR3 bases: TGCAGTGCTAGGATCAACGGGAACACTGAAGCTTTCTTT.